The source of this TCR beta chain is a study of beta chain features in type 1 diabetes. Study results and limitations: A moderate, significant TCRB CDR3 shortening appeared in type 1 diabetes across four CD4+ subsets.

All of the isolated RNA was reverse transcribed, so expressed TCRB transcripts were sequenced. Data came from immunoSEQ multiplex PCR; TCRdb stores just in-frame clones and leaves some out. This sample has fewer than 30,000 clones, with roughly 50% found just once. This clone was seen just once. Its antigen is as yet unknown. Sequenced: Tregs from blood. The origin of this receptor is a young woman with type 1 diabetes.

CDR3 loop: CASGLVRGGSEAGDNGQPQHF. In nucleotides, the CDR3 is TGTGCTAGTGGTTTGGTACGGGGAGGGTCAGAGGCGGGGGATAACGGTCAGCCCCAGCATTTT. The rearrangement uses TRBV12-5 and TRBJ1-5; D perhaps matches TRBD1 (5 bases). Germline V gives CDR1 LGHNT, CDR2 FRNRAP. The CDR3 covers 21 residues. V gave up 0 bases and J gave up 6 bases, with 30 bases separating them.